These T cell receptor beta chains were read from a single sample in a study of cytomegalovirus exposure and HLA in healthy donors. Generated by immunoSEQ multiplex PCR, the TCRdb table keeps only in-frame clones and is missing some. The sample lists fewer than 200,000 clones, 73% occurring once. The sequenced material came from PBMCs. These receptors all stem from a young woman in good health and CMV-seropositive. Both conserved end residues are part of each CDR3. A D gene is named only where the DNA matches it firmly. Clone size, where shown, is once, few, many, or a class for clones that have expanded.

j_call v_call clone_size d_call cdr3_nt cdr3_aa
TRBJ1-1 TRBV13 NA NA TGTGCCAGCAGCCAAATTACTGGTAGCGTGATGAACACTGAAGCTTTCTTT CASSQITGSVMNTEAFF
TRBJ2-1 TRBV7-2 NA NA TGTGCCAGCGAGGAGGTCAGGGGCTCCTACAATGAGCAGTTCTTC CASEEVRGSYNEQFF
TRBJ2-2 TRBV7-7 NA TRBD1 TGTGCTAGCAGCGAGGGACAGGAGGACACCGGGGAGCTGTTTTTT CASSEGQEDTGELFF
TRBJ2-1 TRBV6-6 few TRBD1 TGTGCCAGCAGCCCGACAGGGGGCTCCTACAATGAGCAGTTCTTC CASSPTGGSYNEQFF
TRBJ2-7 TRBV7-9 NA TRBD2 TGTGCCAGCAGCCGCCTAGGTGGCGGGGGAGGGGAGCAGTACTTC CASSRLGGGGGEQYF
TRBJ2-7 TRBV2 NA NA TGTGCCAGCAGCCCCTGGGCCTGGGCCAGTACCTACGAGCAGTACTTC CASSPWAWASTYEQYF
TRBJ1-1 TRBV25-1 NA NA TGTGCCAGCACTCCCCTCATCACAGAAATGAACACTGAAGCTTTCTTT CASTPLITEMNTEAFF
TRBJ2-3 TRBV7-9 NA NA TGTGCCAGCTCAATCAATACGCAGTATTTT CASSINTQYF
TRBJ2-7 TRBV7-2 once TRBD1 TGTGCCAGCAGCCCACGGACAGGGCAACCCTACGAGCAGTACTTC CASSPRTGQPYEQYF
TRBJ1-1 TRBV2 once TRBD1 TGTGCCAGCAGTGGCCGGACAGGGGCGCTGAACACTGAAGCTTTCTTT CASSGRTGALNTEAFF
TRBJ2-3 TRBV10-3 few TRBD1 TGTGCCATCAGTGACTACGGGACAGGGGTGAATACGCAGTATTTT CAISDYGTGVNTQYF
TRBJ2-7 TRBV7-2 NA NA TGTGCCAGCAGTCGCAAGACAGGGAGGTACGAGCAGTACTTC CASSRKTGRYEQYF